This T cell receptor beta chain was sequenced during a study of blood T cell repertoires in COVID-19. This CDR3 contains 12 residues. V was cut by 4 bases and J by 8 bases, with 11 bases left in between. Germline-derived CDR1 and CDR2 are LNHDA and SQIVND (reference sequence). This clone was recorded a few times. Sequenced by immunoSEQ multiplex PCR; TCRdb stores in-frame clones only, minus some. This table holds 65,000 to 90,000 clones, 82% found once. The sequence was collected from a woman aged 60 to 75 with acute or convalescent COVID-19. The chain couples TRBV19 to TRBJ1-2; tentatively, D is TRBD1 (5 bases). Material: peripheral blood. CDR3 sequence: CASSNQGSGYTF. CDR3 sequence (DNA): TGTGCCAGTAGTAATCAGGGAAGCGGCTACACCTTC.